This record covers a single T cell receptor beta chain. These data belong to a study of T cell changes during pregnancy in multiple sclerosis. Profiling relied on immunoSEQ multiplex PCR, and the TCRdb table lists in-frame clones only, not all of them. The sample contains 20,000 to 25,000 clones, under 95% of which appear only once. Germline CDR1 SGHNT, CDR2 YENEEA. Trimming took 3 bases from V and 3 from J; bases not matched to a gene: 1. CDR3 length equals 13 residues. This chain links TRBV11-3 with TRBJ2-5; 7 bases map to TRBD1. This clonotype was sampled from a female donor in good health, enrolled as a control in a pregnancy study. This material consisted of CD4+ T cells from peripheral blood mononuclear cells, taken in the third trimester of pregnancy. CDR3 residues: CASSFDREETQYF. CDR3 sequence (DNA): TGTGCCAGCAGCTTCGACAGGGAAGAGACCCAGTACTTC. The full variable domain, in which reference TRBV11-3 and TRBJ2-5 provide the parts outside the CDR3, is EAGVVQSPRYKIIEKKQPVAFWCNPISGHNTLYWYLQNLGQGPELLIRYENEEAVDDSQLPKDRFSAERLKGVDSTLKIQPAELGDSAVYLCASSFDREETQYFGPGTRLLVL.